Following are 20 T cell receptor beta chains from one sample sequenced in a study of post-analysis software for immune sequencing data. Study conclusions and caveats: With TRBV5-6, TRBV5-1 and TRBV20-1 included, about 5 TRBV segments were more frequent in patients than in controls.

Unique molecular identifiers were carried by the TCR beta cDNA libraries. One entry per CDR3 protein results from TCRdb running MiXCR on the PCR reads. The sample has 650,000 to 850,000 distinct CDR3 sequences; about 53% are singletons. For these TCRs, the target antigens are not known. What was sequenced was blood. The receptors shown here come from a girl aged 5-17 years with multiple sclerosis.

The J gene is TRBJ1-1, the V gene TRBV2; the D is unclear. The CDR3 consists of 13 residues. Germline values: CDR1 SNHLY, CDR2 FYNNEI. Trimming removed 7 bases at V and 1 base at J, with 10 bases between. The CDR3 sequence is CASTRGRNTEAFF. CDR3 bases: TGTGCCAGCACCCGAGGGCGGAACACTGAAGCTTTCTTT.

The chain combines TRBV5-1 with TRBJ2-3; possibly TRBD2 for D (6 bases). V was shortened by 4 bases and J by 2 bases, with 14 bases between the two germline ends. The germline CDR1 and CDR2 sequences are SGHRS and YFSETQ. This CDR3 contains 15 residues. The CDR3 DNA sequence: TGCGCCAGCAGCGGGGGGACGGATTACACAGATACGCAGTATTTT. This sequence encodes CASSGGTDYTDTQYF.

The rearrangement uses TRBV20-1 and TRBJ2-7; TRBD2 aligns across 8 bases. This CDR3 is built from 14 residues. Germline V gene lookup returns CDR1 DFQATT and CDR2 SNEGSKA (reference sequence). J lost 4 bases, V lost 3 bases, and 8 bases had no gene match. CDR3 nucleotide sequence: TGCAGTGCTAGTGGGACTAGTGCCATTTACGAGCAGTACTTC. This gives the protein CSASGTSAIYEQYF.

This chain's CDR3 is CASSLREGGIASGANVLTF. CDR3 in DNA: TGTGCCAGCAGCCTACGGGAGGGAGGGATTGCCTCCGGGGCCAACGTCCTGACTTTC. The chain employs TRBV7-8 and TRBJ2-6, with 8 bases fitting TRBD2. Germline V gene lookup returns CDR1 SGHVS and CDR2 FQNEAQ. The CDR3 is 19 amino acids. The trim removed 5 bases at V and 4 bases at J, leaving 16 bases unmatched.

This clonotype occurred once. The CDR3: CATSATPTTGNNNEQFF. The CDR3 DNA sequence: TGTGCCACCAGTGCTACTCCGACGACAGGGAATAACAATGAGCAGTTCTTC. J is TRBJ2-1 and V is TRBV24-1; 7 bases are a match to TRBD1. The J segment lost 5 bases and the V segment lost 5 bases, leaving 14 bases of the junction unmatched. This CDR3 contains 17 residues. Germline CDR1 is KGHDR and CDR2 is SFDVKD.

The CDR3 is CSASQGMWETQYF. The CDR3 coding sequence is TGCAGTGCTTCGCAGGGGATGTGGGAGACCCAGTACTTC. The V and J genes are TRBV20-1 and TRBJ2-7, with a tentative D call TRBD1 (6 bases). The assigned J gene may be wrong: the sequence end matches TRBJ2-5 better. Germline CDR1 and CDR2: DFQATT and SNEGSKA (reference sequence). This CDR3 has 13 residues.

The CDR3 loop reads CASLADPTAYEQYF. CDR3 nucleotides: TGTGCCAGCCTAGCGGATCCCACGGCCTACGAGCAGTACTTC. The chain has TRBV2 and TRBJ2-7; 7 bases map to TRBD2. The CDR3 is made up of 14 amino acids. Germline V gives CDR1 SNHLY, CDR2 FYNNEI. Germline trimming cut 8 bases from V and 2 bases from J; bases unmatched to any gene: 9.

This clonotype has just a few counts. The chain recombines TRBV29-1 with TRBJ2-5; D not resolved. Germline V gives CDR1 SQVTM, CDR2 ANQGSEA. The V gene lost 4 bases and the J gene lost 5 bases, with 8 bases spanning the gap. The CDR3 has 11 amino acids. CDR3: CSVVPGETQYF. CDR3 sequence (DNA): TGCAGCGTTGTCCCCGGCGAGACCCAGTACTTC. Looking up the rest from reference TRBV29-1 and TRBJ2-5 gives the full variable domain: SAVISQKPSRDICQRGTSLTIQCQVDSQVTMMFWYRQQPGQSLTLIATANQGSEATYESGFVIDKFPISRPNLTFSTLTVSNMSPEDSSIYLCSVVPGETQYFGPGTRLLVL.

V is TRBV27 and J is TRBJ1-5; 7 bases match TRBD1. The length of the CDR3 is 14 residues. V shed 6 bases and J 3 bases; nucleotides not matched to a gene: 5. Looked up from germline, CDR1 is MNHEY and CDR2 is SMNVEV (reference sequence). The CDR3 nucleotides are TGTGCCAGCAGGGAGGGGACAGACAATCAGCCCCAGCATTTT. This encodes CASREGTDNQPQHF.

The rearrangement links TRBV7-6 to TRBJ2-5, with D hard to call. The germline CDR1 and CDR2 sequences are SGHVS and FNYEAQ. V was shortened by 5 bases and J by 1 base, with 14 bases between the two germline ends. The CDR3 is 15 amino acids. The DNA for the CDR3 is TGTGCCAGCAGCCTCCCCGACTGGTCCCAAGAGACCCAGTACTTC. Amino acids: CASSLPDWSQETQYF. Complete variable domain (other parts from reference TRBV7-6 and TRBJ2-5): GAGVSQSPRYKVTKRGQDVALRCDPISGHVSLYWYRQALGQGPEFLTYFNYEAQQDKSGLPNDRFSAERPEGSISTLTIQRTEQRDSAMYRCASSLPDWSQETQYFGPGTRLLVL.

J is TRBJ2-3 and V is TRBV7-2; D gene ambiguous. The V gene's germline CDR1 is SGHTA and CDR2 FQGNSA. The CDR3 has 13 amino acids. V was clipped by 3 bases and J by 8 bases, with 12 bases between them. CDR3 residues: CASSFAHTGTQYF. The CDR3 region has the DNA TGTGCCAGCAGCTTCGCTCACACGGGTACGCAGTATTTT. The entire variable domain, with the rest obtained from reference TRBV7-2 and TRBJ2-3, is as follows: GAGVSQSPSNKVTEKGKDVELRCDPISGHTALYWYRQSLGQGLEFLIYFQGNSAPDKSGLPSDRFSAERTGGSVSTLTIQRTQQEDSAVYLCASSFAHTGTQYFGPGTRLTVL.

The chain couples TRBV25-1 to TRBJ2-7; 7 positions match TRBD1. This CDR3 spans 15 amino acids. The germline V gene has CDR1 MGHDK and CDR2 SYGVNS. V shed 3 bases and J 5 bases; nucleotides not matched to a gene: 10. The CDR3 coding sequence is TGTGCCAGCAGTGATCCGGGACAGCGAAGCCACGAGCAGTACTTC. Translating it yields CASSDPGQRSHEQYF.

This clonotype was counted between two and nine times. The chain couples TRBV15 to TRBJ2-5, with D possibly called TRBD1 or TRBD2 (5 bases each). Trimming removed 1 base at V and 2 bases at J, with 11 bases between. Germline CDR1 reads LNHNV; CDR2 reads YYDKDF (reference sequence). CDR3 size: 15 residues. CDR3 region: CATSRVKGTQETQYF. The CDR3 nucleotides read TGTGCCACCAGCAGAGTAAAAGGGACGCAAGAGACCCAGTACTTC.

This clonotype was detected only a few times. This chain joins TRBV29-1 and TRBJ2-6, with D perhaps matching TRBD2 (6 bases). This CDR3 spans 17 amino acids. Germline CDR1 reads SQVTM; CDR2 reads ANQGSEA. Between the trimmed V and J ends, which lost 7 bases and 1 base, there was a span of 20 bases. The CDR3 DNA reads as TGCAGCGCCGGAGGGCGCAGGGAGAAGTCTGGGGCCAACGTCCTGACTTTC. It is translated as CSAGGRREKSGANVLTF.

The CDR3 DNA is TGTGCCAGCAGCTTAGAAAAAGGCGGCGGGCTTGAAGCTTTCTTT. It yields the protein CASSLEKGGGLEAFF. The chain employs TRBV7-8 and TRBJ1-1; D remains unclear. The CDR3 consists of 15 residues. V shed 1 base and J shed 7 bases, with 16 bases lying between them. Germline values: CDR1 SGHVS, CDR2 FQNEAQ.

The gene calls are TRBV7-3 and TRBJ2-7; 8 nucleotides align to TRBD1. The CDR3 sequence is 15 residues long. Germline values: CDR1 SGHTA, CDR2 FQGTGA. V shed 1 base, J shed 2 bases, and the junction held 4 bases outside the gene matches. The CDR3 nucleotides are TGTGCCAGCAGCTTAAGTGGCAGGGGGCCCTACGAGCAGTACTTC. It yields the protein CASSLSGRGPYEQYF.

The rearrangement links TRBV18 to TRBJ1-1; 8 bases agree with TRBD1. The germline V gene encodes CDR1 KGHSH and CDR2 LQKENI. The J segment lost 6 bases and the V segment lost 2 bases, leaving 20 bases of the junction unmatched. This CDR3 contains 19 residues. The CDR3 region has the DNA TGTGCCAGCTCACCATTAATAGGGACAGGTGAGGAGGTCAGGTCTGAAGCTTTCTTT. It translates to CASSPLIGTGEEVRSEAFF.

The J gene is TRBJ2-3, the V gene TRBV6-5; 7 bases line up with TRBD1. The V and J ends lost 6 bases and 1 base, in that order; junction bases with no gene match: 7. The CDR3 covers 15 residues. Looked up from germline, CDR1 is MNHEY and CDR2 is SVGAGI. CDR3 in amino acids: CASRHRGPRTDTQYF. DNA of the CDR3: TGTGCCAGCAGGCACAGGGGTCCTCGCACAGATACGCAGTATTTT.

The chain uses TRBV20-1 and TRBJ1-1; TRBD1 matches 7 bases. CDR1 DFQATT and CDR2 SNEGSKA come from the germline V gene (reference sequence). The CDR3 length is 13 residues. The trim removed 0 bases at V and 4 bases at J, leaving 2 bases unmatched. This chain's CDR3 is CSARDQGGTEAFF. DNA of the CDR3: TGCAGTGCTAGAGACCAGGGGGGCACTGAAGCTTTCTTT.

This clonotype was recorded a few times. The V gene is TRBV29-1, the J gene TRBJ2-1, with D hard to call. V was cut by 8 bases and J by 8 bases, with 4 bases left in between. The CDR3 sequence is 8 residues long. CDR1 SQVTM and CDR2 ANQGSEA come from the germline V gene. Here the CDR3 reads CSSDEQFF. The CDR3 nucleotides read TGCAGCTCTGATGAGCAGTTCTTC.